This record covers a single T cell receptor beta chain. Its antigen is still unknown. The CDR3 has 14 amino acids. Trimming removed 5 bases from V and 2 bases from J, with 10 bases in between. Germline V gives CDR1 KGHSH, CDR2 LQKENI. The source of the sample is a study of identifying expanded T cells in peripheral blood. Clones were read by immunoSEQ multiplex PCR, and TCRdb kept only the in-frame ones, dropping some. The data contain 95,000 or so clones, about 86% of them singletons. Healthy donors had no documented immune events, such as infections, while sampled. The study, taken as a whole, reports: Clone count variance between two-week samples rose with total template count. Differentially abundant clones: around 1.2 between replicates, about 15 at about 13 days, 19 at four.

The source of this sequence is a person aged 18-70 years in good health. The sample taken for sequencing was blood. The rearrangement uses TRBV18 and TRBJ1-5, with D possibly matching TRBD1 (6 bases). CDR3 residues: CASSGGPGNQPQHF. As DNA, the CDR3 is TGTGCCAGCTCAGGGGGGCCGGGCAATCAGCCCCAGCATTTT.